The subject of this entry is one TCR beta chain. The data were taken from a study of T cells after somatic rescue of genetic block. Sequenced by immunoSEQ multiplex PCR; TCRdb stores in-frame clones only, minus some. Of roughly 71,000 clones listed, about nine tenths are singletons. Germline CDR1 reads MNHEY; CDR2 reads SVGAGI. The CDR3 totals 12 residues. Trimming removed 2 bases from V and 8 bases from J, with 9 bases in between. The TCR originated in a man younger than 40. Sample: peripheral blood mononuclear cells (PBMCs). The chain recombines TRBV6-5 with TRBJ1-2; no clear D gene. CDR3 nucleotides: TGTGCCAGCAGTTACCCGGGCCAAGGCTACACCTTC. Translated, it gives CASSYPGQGYTF.